This T cell receptor (beta chain) was retrieved from a study of breast tumors, draining lymph nodes, adjacent tissues. Breast cancer patients provided tissue from their axillary draining lymph nodes. MiXCR was run by TCRdb on the multiplex PCR reads, yielding one entry per CDR3 protein. The data show 140,000 or so distinct CDR3 sequences, over 25% seen once. The receptor's source is a female donor with breast cancer. Some clones in this sample may be carry-over from other donors' samples. The sequencing input was axillary lymph node tissue.

The CDR3 coding sequence is TGCGCCAGCAGCTTGAAAGGGGGCGGGGGCTACAATGAGCAGTTCTTC. Its translation: CASSLKGGGGYNEQFF. J is TRBJ2-1 and V is TRBV5-1; D may match TRBD1 or TRBD2 (7 bases each). Germline CDR1 reads SGHRS; CDR2 reads YFSETQ. CDR3 length: 16 amino acids. V lost 1 base, J lost 3 bases, and 14 bases lay in between. The variable domain in full, completed from reference TRBV5-1 and TRBJ2-1, reads KAGVTQTPRYLIKTRGQQVTLSCSPISGHRSVSWYQQTPGQGLQFLFEYFSETQRNKGNFPGRFSGRQFSNSRSEMNVSTLELGDSALYLCASSLKGGGGYNEQFFGPGTRLTVL.